This T cell receptor (beta chain) is from a study of T cells in Graves' hyperthyroidism and ophthalmopathy. Study-wide context: Before any treatment, at initial diagnosis, peripheral blood was collected.

Trimming removed 5 bases from V and 2 bases from J, with 14 bases in between. Germline V gene lookup returns CDR1 SGHTA and CDR2 FQGNSA. The CDR3 is made up of 15 amino acids. Overall study results and limits: A model of 13 V-J pairs discriminated ophthalmopathy from stable hyperthyroidism.

Researchers took RNA transcripts and amplified the TCR beta CDR3 regions from them. Researchers ran a first-round RT-PCR on the TCR CDR3 using the HTBI primer set. TCRdb fed the multiplex PCR reads into MiXCR, producing one record per CDR3 protein. This sample has around 520,000 distinct CDR3 sequences, with 13% to 15% found just once. To note about this clonotype: Its antigen is currently unknown.

This receptor was obtained from a woman between 18 and 29 years old with Graves' hyperthyroidism. Sequenced sample: blood. The V and J genes are TRBV7-2 and TRBJ2-3, with a tentative D call TRBD2 (5 bases). The chain's CDR3 is CASSPDSRNTDTQYF. CDR3 nucleotide sequence: TGTGCCAGCAGCCCGGACTCTAGGAACACAGATACGCAGTATTTT.